This T cell receptor beta chain is drawn from a study of blood T cells in healthy people across ages. For the second PCR, which ran for about 7 to 11 cycles, a sample-barcoded 5' primer and a J-beta primer mix were used. TCRdb passed the 5' RACE reads through MiXCR, listing each CDR3 protein once. The table records fewer than 800,000 distinct CDR3 sequences, around 32% of them present only once. Trimming left V 2 bases short and J 4 bases short, with 18 bases between. The CDR3 sequence is 16 residues long. Germline-derived CDR1 and CDR2 are SGHDT and YYEEEE. This clonotype was seen a handful of times.

The sequence came from a woman of 80 years or more in good health. The sequenced sample was blood. V is TRBV5-6 and J is TRBJ1-1; tentative D call: TRBD1 (6 bases). CDR3 amino acids: CASSLLGGGGSTEAFF. The CDR3 DNA is TGTGCCAGCAGCTTACTTGGGGGGGGCGGTTCCACTGAAGCTTTCTTT.